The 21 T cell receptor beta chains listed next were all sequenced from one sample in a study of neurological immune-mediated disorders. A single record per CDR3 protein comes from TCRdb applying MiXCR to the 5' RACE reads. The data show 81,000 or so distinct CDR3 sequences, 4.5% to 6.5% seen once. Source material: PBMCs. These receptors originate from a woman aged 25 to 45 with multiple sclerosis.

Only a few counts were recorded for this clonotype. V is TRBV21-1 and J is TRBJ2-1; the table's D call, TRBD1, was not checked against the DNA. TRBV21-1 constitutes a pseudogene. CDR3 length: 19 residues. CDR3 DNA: TGTGCCAGCAGCAAAACCTGGCTTGGCCCCCGGCAATTCGGAAATGAGCAGTTCTTC. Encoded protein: CASSKTWLGPRQFGNEQFF.

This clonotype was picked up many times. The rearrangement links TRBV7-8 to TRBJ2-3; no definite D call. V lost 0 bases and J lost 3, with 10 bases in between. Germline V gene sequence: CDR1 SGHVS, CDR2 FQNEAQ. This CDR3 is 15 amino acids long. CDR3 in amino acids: CASSLAAETTDTQYF. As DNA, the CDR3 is TGTGCCAGCAGCTTAGCCGCGGAGACTACAGATACGCAGTATTTT.

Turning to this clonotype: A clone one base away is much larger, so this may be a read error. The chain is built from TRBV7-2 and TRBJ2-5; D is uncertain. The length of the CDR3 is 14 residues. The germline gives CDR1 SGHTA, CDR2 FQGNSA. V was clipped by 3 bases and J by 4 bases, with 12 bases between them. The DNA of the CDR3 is TGTGCCAGCAGCTTCTCTAGAATCTCAGAGACCCAGTACTTC. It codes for CASSFSRISETQYF. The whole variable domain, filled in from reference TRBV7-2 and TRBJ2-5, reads GAGVSQSPSNKVTEKGKDVELRCDPISGHTALYWYRQSLGQGLEFLIYFQGNSAPDKSGLPSDRFSAERTGGSVSTLTIQRTQQEDSAVYLCASSFSRISETQYFGPGTRLLVL.

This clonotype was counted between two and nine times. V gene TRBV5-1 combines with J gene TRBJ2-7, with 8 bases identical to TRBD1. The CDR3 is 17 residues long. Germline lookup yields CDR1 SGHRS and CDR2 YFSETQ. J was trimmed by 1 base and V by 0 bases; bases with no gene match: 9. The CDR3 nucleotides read TGCGCCAGCAGCTTGGCCTTTCAGGGGGCCCCTTCCTACGAGCAGTACTTC. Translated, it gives CASSLAFQGAPSYEQYF.

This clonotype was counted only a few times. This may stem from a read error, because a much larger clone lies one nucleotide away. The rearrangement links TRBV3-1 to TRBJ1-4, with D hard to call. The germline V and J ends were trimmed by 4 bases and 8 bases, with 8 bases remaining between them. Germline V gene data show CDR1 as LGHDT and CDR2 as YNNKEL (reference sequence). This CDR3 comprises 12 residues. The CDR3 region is CASSRKMEKLFF. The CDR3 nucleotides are TGTGCCAGCAGCCGGAAGATGGAAAAACTGTTTTTT. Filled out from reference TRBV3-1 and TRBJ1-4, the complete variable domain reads DTAVSQTPKYLVTQMGNDKSIKCEQNLGHDTMYWYKQDSKKFLKIMFSYNNKELIINETVPNRFSPKSPDKAHLNLHINSLELGDSAVYFCASSRKMEKLFFGSGTQLSVL.

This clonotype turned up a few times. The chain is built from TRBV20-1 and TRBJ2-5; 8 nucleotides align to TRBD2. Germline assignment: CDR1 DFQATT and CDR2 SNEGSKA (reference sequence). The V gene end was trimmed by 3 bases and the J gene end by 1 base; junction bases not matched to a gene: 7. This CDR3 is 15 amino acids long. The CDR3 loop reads CSARDGRAPQETQYF. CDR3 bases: TGCAGTGCTAGGGACGGGAGGGCCCCCCAAGAGACCCAGTACTTC.

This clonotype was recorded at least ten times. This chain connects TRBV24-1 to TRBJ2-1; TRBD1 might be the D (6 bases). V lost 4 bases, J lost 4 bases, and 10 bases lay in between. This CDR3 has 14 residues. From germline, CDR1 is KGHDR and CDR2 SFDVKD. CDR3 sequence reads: CATSERTVYNEQFF. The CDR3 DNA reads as TGTGCCACCAGTGAGCGGACAGTGTACAATGAGCAGTTCTTC.

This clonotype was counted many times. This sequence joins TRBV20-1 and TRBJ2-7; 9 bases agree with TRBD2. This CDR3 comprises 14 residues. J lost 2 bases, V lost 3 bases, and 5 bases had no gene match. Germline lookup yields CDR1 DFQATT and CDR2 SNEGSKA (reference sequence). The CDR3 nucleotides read TGCAGTGCTAGGGGGCGGGAGGGGACCTACGAGCAGTACTTC. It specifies CSARGREGTYEQYF.

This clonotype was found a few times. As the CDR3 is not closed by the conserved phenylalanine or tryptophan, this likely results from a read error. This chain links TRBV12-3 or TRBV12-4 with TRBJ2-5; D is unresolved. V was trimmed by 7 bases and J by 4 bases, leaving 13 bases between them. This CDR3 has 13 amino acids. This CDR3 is CASTSGEIETQYI. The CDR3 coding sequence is TGTGCCAGCACCTCTGGTGAGATAGAGACCCAGTACATC.

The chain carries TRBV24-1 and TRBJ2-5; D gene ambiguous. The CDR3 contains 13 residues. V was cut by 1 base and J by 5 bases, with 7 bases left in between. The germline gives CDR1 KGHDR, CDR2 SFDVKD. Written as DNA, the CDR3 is TGTGCCACCAGTGATTTACATGAGGAGACCCAGTACTTC. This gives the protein CATSDLHEETQYF.

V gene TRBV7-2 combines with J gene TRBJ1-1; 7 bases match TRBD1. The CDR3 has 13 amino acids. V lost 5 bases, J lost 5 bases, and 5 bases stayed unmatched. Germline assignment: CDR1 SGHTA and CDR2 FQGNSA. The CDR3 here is CASSVLTGTEAFF. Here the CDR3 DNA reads TGTGCCAGCAGCGTCTTGACAGGGACTGAAGCTTTCTTT.

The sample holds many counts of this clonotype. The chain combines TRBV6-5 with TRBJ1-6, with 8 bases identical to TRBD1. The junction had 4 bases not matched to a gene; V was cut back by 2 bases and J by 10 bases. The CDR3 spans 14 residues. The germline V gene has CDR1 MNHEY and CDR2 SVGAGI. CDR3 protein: CASSYGQGDSPLHF. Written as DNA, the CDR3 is TGTGCCAGCAGTTACGGACAGGGCGACTCACCCCTCCACTTT.

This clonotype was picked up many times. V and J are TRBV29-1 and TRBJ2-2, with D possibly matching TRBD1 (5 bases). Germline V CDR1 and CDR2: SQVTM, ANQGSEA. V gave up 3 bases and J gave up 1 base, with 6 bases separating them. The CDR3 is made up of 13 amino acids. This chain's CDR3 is CSVDRGNTGELFF. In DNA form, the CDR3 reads TGCAGCGTTGATAGGGGGAACACCGGGGAGCTGTTTTTT.

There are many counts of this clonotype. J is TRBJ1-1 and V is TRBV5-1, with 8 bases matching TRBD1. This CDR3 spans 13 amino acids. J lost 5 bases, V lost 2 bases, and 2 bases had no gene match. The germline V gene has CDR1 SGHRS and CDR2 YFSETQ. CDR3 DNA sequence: TGCGCCAGCAGCTTTGGACAGGGAACTGAAGCTTTCTTT. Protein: CASSFGQGTEAFF.

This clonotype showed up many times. DNA of the CDR3: TGTGCCAGCAGTGAATATCAGGGGGAGAAAGATACGCAGTATTTT. Translating it yields CASSEYQGEKDTQYF. This sequence joins TRBV25-1 and TRBJ2-3; 7 nucleotides line up with TRBD1. This CDR3 has 15 residues. With V trimmed by 0 bases and J by 5 bases, 5 bases remained unmatched. Germline V gene data show CDR1 as MGHDK and CDR2 as SYGVNS.

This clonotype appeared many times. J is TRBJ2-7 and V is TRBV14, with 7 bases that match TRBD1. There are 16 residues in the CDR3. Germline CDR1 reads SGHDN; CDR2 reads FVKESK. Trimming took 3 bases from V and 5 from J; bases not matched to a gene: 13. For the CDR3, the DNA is TGTGCCAGCAGCCATAGACAGGGCCCACCTCTACACGAGCAGTACTTC. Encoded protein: CASSHRQGPPLHEQYF.

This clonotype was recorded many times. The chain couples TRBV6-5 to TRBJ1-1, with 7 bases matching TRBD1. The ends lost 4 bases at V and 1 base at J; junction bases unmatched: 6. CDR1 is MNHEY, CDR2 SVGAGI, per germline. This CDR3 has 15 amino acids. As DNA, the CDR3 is TGTGCCAGCAGTTCCACCGGGACAGCGAACACTGAAGCTTTCTTT. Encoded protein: CASSSTGTANTEAFF.

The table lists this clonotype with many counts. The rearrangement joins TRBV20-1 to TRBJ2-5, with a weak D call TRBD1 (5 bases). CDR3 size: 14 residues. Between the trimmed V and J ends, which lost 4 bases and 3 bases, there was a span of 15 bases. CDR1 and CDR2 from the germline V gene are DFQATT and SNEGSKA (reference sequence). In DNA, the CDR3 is TGCAGTGCTACACGTGGGGCGCTGAAAGAGACCCAGTACTTC. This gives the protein CSATRGALKETQYF.

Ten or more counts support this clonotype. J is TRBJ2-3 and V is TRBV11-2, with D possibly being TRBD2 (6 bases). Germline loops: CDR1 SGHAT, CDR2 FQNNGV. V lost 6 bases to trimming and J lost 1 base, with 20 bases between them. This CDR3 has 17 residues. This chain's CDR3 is CASSPTLTGVGTDTQYF. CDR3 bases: TGTGCCAGCAGTCCCACCCTAACGGGGGTAGGCACAGATACGCAGTATTTT.

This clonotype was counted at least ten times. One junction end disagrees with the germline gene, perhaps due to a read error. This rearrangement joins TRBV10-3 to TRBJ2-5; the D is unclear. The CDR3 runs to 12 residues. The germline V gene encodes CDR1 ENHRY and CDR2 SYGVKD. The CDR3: CAISSNQDTQYF. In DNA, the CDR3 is TGTGCCATCAGCAGCAACCAAGATACCCAGTACTTC.

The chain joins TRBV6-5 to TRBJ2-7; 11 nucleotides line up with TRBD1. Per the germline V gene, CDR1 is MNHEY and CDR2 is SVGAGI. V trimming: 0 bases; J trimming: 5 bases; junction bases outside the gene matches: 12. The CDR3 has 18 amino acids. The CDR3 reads CASSYSSMVGTGGNEQYF. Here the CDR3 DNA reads TGTGCCAGCAGTTACTCGAGTATGGTTGGGACAGGGGGTAACGAGCAGTACTTC.